Below, 18 T cell receptor beta chains from the same sample are listed, as sequenced in a study of T cells in Graves' hyperthyroidism and ophthalmopathy. Regions amplified from RNA transcripts were the TCR beta CDR3 regions. The HTBI primer set drove a first-round RT-PCR of the TCR CDR3. TCRdb re-called the multiplex PCR reads through MiXCR, storing one row per CDR3 protein. In the table there are nearly 600,000 distinct CDR3 sequences, about 14% of which are singletons. Sample: blood. These receptors came from a young woman with Graves' ophthalmopathy.

With regard to this clonotype: With a much larger clone just one base away, this may be a read error. CDR3 DNA sequence: TGTGCCAGCAGTTTAATTACTAGCGGGAACGACGGGGAGCTGCTTTTT. Protein product: CASSLITSGNDGELLF. The chain uses TRBV6-5 and TRBJ2-2; 10 positions match TRBD2. CDR3 length equals 16 residues. Germline V gene data show CDR1 as MNHEY and CDR2 as SVGAGI.

This clonotype was seen ten or more times. The CDR3 reads CASSYSGRLPPAGNSPLHF. For the CDR3, the DNA is TGTGCCAGCAGTTACTCCGGCAGGCTGCCTCCAGCGGGAAATTCACCCCTCCACTTT. The J gene is TRBJ1-6, the V gene TRBV6-5, with D unresolved. This CDR3 comprises 19 residues. V dropped 0 bases and J dropped 7 bases, with 22 bases sitting between them. Germline V lookup: CDR1 MNHEY, CDR2 SVGAGI.

This clonotype was seen ten or more times. V usage is TRBV11-3 and J usage is TRBJ1-1; TRBD1 agrees at 7 bases. This CDR3 spans 12 amino acids. Per germline, CDR1 SGHNT and CDR2 YENEEA. V dropped 5 bases and J dropped 6; count of bases not matched to a gene: 3. CDR3 sequence: CASSTRGPEAFF. The CDR3 coding sequence is TGTGCCAGCAGCACGAGGGGGCCTGAAGCTTTCTTT. Complete variable domain (other parts from reference TRBV11-3 and TRBJ1-1): EAGVVQSPRYKIIEKKQPVAFWCNPISGHNTLYWYLQNLGQGPELLIRYENEEAVDDSQLPKDRFSAERLKGVDSTLKIQPAELGDSAVYLCASSTRGPEAFFGQGTRLTVV.

This rearrangement joins TRBV5-1 to TRBJ1-2; 12 bases match TRBD1. There are 16 residues in the CDR3. The germline V gene encodes CDR1 SGHRS and CDR2 YFSETQ. J lost 7 bases, V lost 0 bases, and 7 bases had no gene match. CDR3 DNA sequence: TGCGCCAGCAGCTTGGCCGGCGGGACAGGGGGCATTGGCTACACCTTC. Amino acid sequence: CASSLAGGTGGIGYTF.

A remark on this clonotype: A much larger clone sits a single nucleotide away, making a read error possible. The chain has TRBV6-2 or TRBV6-3 and TRBJ1-2; TRBD1 aligns across 8 bases. There are 15 residues in the CDR3. Per the germline V gene, CDR1 is MNHEY and CDR2 is SVGEGT. V was clipped by 7 bases and J by 4 bases; unmatched bases: 11. CDR3 nucleotides: TGTGCCAGCACCCCAGACAGGGGAAGCGGCTATGGCTACACCTTC. This gives the protein CASTPDRGSGYGYTF.

This clonotype was seen at least ten times. The chain is built from TRBV11-2 and TRBJ2-5; 14 positions match TRBD2. The CDR3 runs 17 residues. With 7 bases clipped from V and 5 bases from J, the junction kept 12 bases outside the gene matches. Germline V gene sequence: CDR1 SGHAT, CDR2 FQNNGV. The CDR3 loop reads CASTGLAGGLRGETQYF. CDR3 DNA sequence: TGTGCCAGCACAGGACTAGCGGGAGGTCTACGCGGGGAGACCCAGTACTTC.

The chain recombines TRBV18 with TRBJ1-3; no definite D call. V lost 3 bases and J lost 0, with 12 bases in between. This CDR3 has 16 amino acids. Germline V gene lookup returns CDR1 KGHSH and CDR2 LQKENI. The CDR3 DNA is TGTGCCAGCTCACCTCCGGGTCTTAGCTCTGGAAACACCATATATTTT. This sequence encodes CASSPPGLSSGNTIYF.

The table lists this clonotype with many counts. The chain uses TRBV7-2 and TRBJ2-7, with 7 nucleotides matching TRBD2. Germline loops: CDR1 SGHTA, CDR2 FQGNSA. V lost 2 bases and J lost 3; bases outside the gene matches: 10. The CDR3 spans 16 residues. The CDR3 nucleotides read TGTGCCAGCAGCTTATATCCCGCGGGAGCCTACTACGAGCAGTACTTC. Its translation: CASSLYPAGAYYEQYF.

This clonotype was counted between two and nine times. This chain links TRBV7-8 with TRBJ1-2; D gene uncertain. The CDR3 extends over 17 amino acids. Per germline, CDR1 SGHVS and CDR2 FQNEAQ. Trimming shortened V by 1 base and J by 0 bases, and 15 bases separated the two germline ends. CDR3 region: CASSLDRIRPTNYGYTF. The CDR3 nucleotides are TGTGCCAGCAGCTTAGACCGGATTCGCCCGACTAACTATGGCTACACCTTC.

The chain has TRBV2 and TRBJ2-1, with 9 positions matching TRBD2. This CDR3 has 17 residues. V shed 7 bases and J 8 bases; nucleotides not matched to a gene: 18. Germline V CDR1 and CDR2: SNHLY, FYNNEI. The CDR3 bases are TGTGCCAGCACCCCCACGAGCGGGAGGAAGGGTTCCGATGAGCAGTTCTTC. The encoded protein is CASTPTSGRKGSDEQFF.

The J gene is TRBJ2-2, the V gene TRBV28; no reliable D call. Germline values: CDR1 MDHEN, CDR2 SYDVKM. This CDR3 spans 11 amino acids. The V end was cut by 7 bases, the J end by 9 bases, with 9 bases between. CDR3 in DNA: TGTGCCAGCACCCCGGCCCGGGAGCTGTTTTTT. This codes for CASTPARELFF.

This clonotype appeared a few times. V usage is TRBV13 and J usage is TRBJ2-7; 11 nucleotides align to TRBD2. V lost 0 bases, J lost 0 bases, and 7 bases stayed unmatched. Looked up from germline, CDR1 is PRHDT and CDR2 is FYEKMQ (reference sequence). This CDR3 comprises 18 residues. The CDR3 region is CASSLGPPTSGSSYEQYF. The CDR3 region has the DNA TGTGCCAGCAGCTTAGGTCCCCCTACTAGCGGGAGCTCCTACGAGCAGTACTTC.

This clonotype has a count of ten or more. The chain carries TRBV6-1 and TRBJ2-1, with D perhaps matching TRBD1 (6 bases). The CDR3 loop spans 15 amino acids. Germline-derived CDR1 and CDR2 are MNHNS and SASEGT. Deletions cut 6 bases from V and 5 bases from J, with 17 bases between. The CDR3 DNA follows: TGTGCCAGCAGCGCTTCCAGGGGTGGCCACAATGAGCAGTTCTTC. Its translation is CASSASRGGHNEQFF.

This clonotype was detected many times. The V gene is TRBV7-9, the J gene TRBJ2-1; D may be TRBD2 (6 bases). CDR1 SEHNR and CDR2 FQNEAQ come from the germline V gene (reference sequence). CDR3 size: 18 residues. The V gene lost 2 bases and the J gene lost 0 bases, with 17 bases spanning the gap. The CDR3 here is CASSLPSVRGSSYNEQFF. Written as DNA, the CDR3 is TGTGCCAGCAGCTTACCATCGGTGCGGGGTAGCTCCTACAATGAGCAGTTCTTC.

The gene calls are TRBV10-3 and TRBJ2-2, with 11 nucleotides matching TRBD2. Germline assignment: CDR1 ENHRY and CDR2 SYGVKD. This CDR3 region has 15 residues. V was clipped by 4 bases and J by 4 bases; unmatched bases: 2. This chain's CDR3 is CAISGGLAGTGELFF. CDR3 in DNA: TGTGCCATCAGTGGCGGACTAGCGGGCACCGGGGAGCTGTTTTTT.

This clonotype has at least ten counts. The genes are TRBV7-6 and TRBJ1-2; TRBD1 agrees at 7 bases. With 2 bases clipped from V and 7 bases from J, the junction kept 10 bases outside the gene matches. The CDR3 length is 15 residues. Germline CDR1 and CDR2: SGHVS and FNYEAQ. CDR3 nucleotides: TGTGCCAGCAGCTTACAAGGGGGCGCGCCTTTTGGCTACACCTTC. Translating gives CASSLQGGAPFGYTF.

This clonotype was seen at least ten times. The rearrangement uses TRBV6-1 and TRBJ1-4; 9 bases map to TRBD1. Germline V gene sequence: CDR1 MNHNS, CDR2 SASEGT. The CDR3 consists of 17 residues. The V gene end was trimmed by 3 bases and the J gene end by 7 bases; junction bases not matched to a gene: 12. Written as DNA, the CDR3 is TGTGCCAGCAGTGATTTACCCAACAGGGGGCAAGGTGAAAAACTGTTTTTT. Protein: CASSDLPNRGQGEKLFF.

A word on this clonotype: At one of its ends the junction is not consistent with the germline gene, which may arise from a read error. The chain carries TRBV7-7 and TRBJ2-1; D may match TRBD1 or TRBD2 (6 bases each). The germline gives CDR1 SSHAT, CDR2 FNYEAQ (reference sequence). CDR3 length: 16 amino acids. The CDR3 loop is CASSAGHFSSYNEQFF. CDR3 coding DNA: TGTGCTAGCAGCGCGGGACATTTCTCCTCCTACAATGAGCAGTTCTTC.